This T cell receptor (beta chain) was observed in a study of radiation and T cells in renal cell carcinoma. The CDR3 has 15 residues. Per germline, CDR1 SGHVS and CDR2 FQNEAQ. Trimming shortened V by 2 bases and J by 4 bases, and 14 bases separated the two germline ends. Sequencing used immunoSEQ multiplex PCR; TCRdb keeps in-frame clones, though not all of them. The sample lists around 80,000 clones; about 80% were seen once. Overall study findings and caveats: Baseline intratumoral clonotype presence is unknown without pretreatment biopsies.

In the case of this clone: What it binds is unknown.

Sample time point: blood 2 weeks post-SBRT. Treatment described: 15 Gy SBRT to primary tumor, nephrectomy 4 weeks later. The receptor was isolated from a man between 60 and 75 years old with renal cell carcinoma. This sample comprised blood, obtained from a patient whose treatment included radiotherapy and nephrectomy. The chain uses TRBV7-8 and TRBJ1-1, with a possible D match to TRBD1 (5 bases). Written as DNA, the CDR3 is TGTGCCAGCAGCTTACCTGGCGGGGGTCGCACTGAAGCTTTCTTT. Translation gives CASSLPGGGRTEAFF.